This T cell receptor beta chain originates from a study of Ad26.COV2.S vaccination and SARS-CoV-2 variants. Turning to the study itself: Ad26.COV2.S, an intramuscular injection, was given once or twice 56 days apart. Overall study results and limits: Vaccine and placebo recipients had similar non-spike TCR breadth. Spike-specific TCR breadth was greater after Ad26.COV2.S than placebo.

As to this clone: Antigen specificity is unknown. Compared with germline, one end of the junction differs, possibly owing to a read error.

Assay: immunoSEQ multiplex PCR; the TCRdb copy retains only in-frame clones and omits some. The sample carries about 480,000 clones, around 88% recorded once. Treatment of the sample: around 19 received Ad26.COV2.S at low or high dose, single or two shots; 5 received placebo; per-sample allocation not given. Collection of samples fell on day 63 after the first vaccine or placebo injection. CDR3 length: 15 residues. Germline CDR1 reads SQVTM; CDR2 reads ANQGSEA. The material sequenced was peripheral blood, taken in a trial of Ad26.COV2.S vaccine versus placebo. The chain joins TRBV29-1 to TRBJ2-7; the match to TRBD2 covers 13 bases. This TCR was sampled from a person aged 18-65 years who received the Ad26.COV2.S COVID-19 vaccine or a placebo. The CDR3 sequence: CSVAPGLAGSSEQYF. The CDR3 nucleotides are TGCAGCGTAGCGCCGGGACTAGCGGGATCCTCCGAGCAGTACTTC.